The rows below give T cell receptor beta chains drawn from one sample of a study of T cells after yellow fever vaccination. TCRdb used MiXCR to reprocess the 5' RACE reads, holding one entry per CDR3 protein. The profile shows roughly 520,000 distinct CDR3 sequences, 21% of them singletons. Sequencing was performed on PBMCs, taken roughly 20 days after the first yellow fever vaccination. These TCRs come from a young man who received the YFV17D yellow fever vaccine. CDR3s include the opening cysteine and the closing phenylalanine or tryptophan. Fields, in order: clone size, D gene, J gene, V gene, CDR3 DNA, CDR3 protein. A D gene is named only where the DNA matches it firmly. Only part of the rows carry a size: once, few, many, or a class if the clone is expanded.

few | TRBD2 | TRBJ2-2 | TRBV24-1 | TGTGCCACAGGGAGGGCCAACACCGGGGAGCTGTTTTTT | CATGRANTGELFF
. | . | TRBJ2-3 | TRBV28 | TGTGCCAGCAGTTTAGGAGAGGGGTCAAGCACAGATACGCAGTATTTT | CASSLGEGSSTDTQYF
. | . | TRBJ2-1 | TRBV24-1 | TGTGCCACCGGAGGGGGAGGTGATGAGCAGTTCTTC | CATGGGGDEQFF
few | . | TRBJ1-1 | TRBV28 | TGTGCCAGCAGTACCCAGGGGCTCTTCCTCGAAGCTTTCTTT | CASSTQGLFLEAFF
. | . | TRBJ1-3 | TRBV7-9 | TGTGCCAGCAGCTTAGCCTTGACAGGATCTGGAAACACCATATATTTT | CASSLALTGSGNTIYF
many | . | TRBJ1-5 | TRBV7-8 | TGTGCCAGCAGCGGAAGGGGAGATCAGCCCCAGCATTTT | CASSGRGDQPQHF
. | . | TRBJ2-7 | TRBV6-1 | TGTGCCAGCAGTGAAGTGTTCCCCTACGAGCAGTACTTC | CASSEVFPYEQYF
. | . | TRBJ1-1 | TRBV12-3/TRBV12-4 | TGTGCCAGTTGGGACGCCGGGGTCACTGAAGCTTTCTTT | CASWDAGVTEAFF
. | TRBD1 | TRBJ1-2 | TRBV5-1 | TGCGCCAGCAGCGAAGGACAGGGCATCCGGGGCTACACCTTC | CASSEGQGIRGYTF
. | . | TRBJ2-5 | TRBV7-2 | TGTGCCAGCAGCTTACAAGTTTTTCAAGAGACCCAGTACTTC | CASSLQVFQETQYF
. | . | TRBJ2-3 | TRBV10-3 | TGTGCCATCAGGGGGTGGACAGATACGCAGTATTTT | CAIRGWTDTQYF
. | TRBD2 | TRBJ2-7 | TRBV15 | TGTGCCACCAGCGGGGTGACTAGCCAAAGCTCCTACGAGCAGTACTTC | CATSGVTSQSSYEQYF
few | . | TRBJ1-6 | TRBV12-3/TRBV12-4 | TGTGCCAGCAGCACCGACACAAGCATTGGTTCACCCCTCCACTTT | CASSTDTSIGSPLHF
few | TRBD1 | TRBJ2-3 | TRBV18 | TGTGCCAGCTCACTATCCGGGACAGGGCGAACAGATACGCAGTATTTT | CASSLSGTGRTDTQYF
. | . | TRBJ1-3 | TRBV10-3 | TGTGCCGCGGAATCTGGAAACACCATATATTTT | CAAESGNTIYF
. | . | TRBJ2-2 | TRBV6-1 | TGTGCCAGCAGACAGACAGGGACTATCACCGGGGAGCTGTTTTTT | CASRQTGTITGELFF
. | TRBD2 | TRBJ2-1 | TRBV11-2 | TGTGCCAGCAGCTCGGGACTAGCGGGGGCCCTAAACTCCTACAATGAGCAGTTCTTC | CASSSGLAGALNSYNEQFF
few | . | TRBJ1-1 | TRBV4-3 | TGCGCCAGCAGCCAAGAACCCAGGCTCATGAACACTGAAGCTTTCTTT | CASSQEPRLMNTEAFF
many | . | TRBJ1-6 | TRBV11-2 | TGTGCCAGCAGCTCAGGAGGACAGAGCTCCTATAATTCACCCCTCCACTTT | CASSSGGQSSYNSPLHF
few | . | TRBJ1-6 | TRBV6-5 | TGTGCCAGCAGTTACGACCAGAGCTCCTATAATTCACCCCTCCACTTT | CASSYDQSSYNSPLHF
few | . | TRBJ1-5 | TRBV10-3 | TGTGCCATCAGTGGCAGGGGAGGGAATCAGCCCCAGCATTTT | CAISGRGGNQPQHF
. | . | TRBJ2-6 | TRBV7-3 | TGTGCCAGCAGCTTATCCACCCGGAGCTCTGGGGCCAACGTCCTGATTTTC | CASSLSTRSSGANVLIF
. | TRBD1 | TRBJ1-4 | TRBV5-1 | TGCGCCACCGCGGTAACAGGGGGCGCGTCTGAAAAACTGTTTTTT | CATAVTGGASEKLFF
. | . | TRBJ1-6 | TRBV18 | TGTGCCAGCTCACCTGCAGGTGGGGGTTCACCCCTCCACTTT | CASSPAGGGSPLHF
few | TRBD1 | TRBJ2-5 | TRBV24-1 | TGTGCCACCAGTGCTCGGACAGGGGACCAAGAGACCCAGTACTTC | CATSARTGDQETQYF
few | . | TRBJ2-7 | TRBV19 | TGTGCCAGTAGTTCGTCCCCGGGGTCCTACGAGCAGTACTTC | CASSSSPGSYEQYF
. | TRBD1 | TRBJ2-5 | TRBV12-3/TRBV12-4 | TGTGCCAGCAGTCCACGGACAGGGGTAGGCCAAGAGACCCAGTACTTC | CASSPRTGVGQETQYF
few | . | TRBJ2-2 | TRBV6-1 | TGTGCCAGCACCGCTGGGGGCTGGACCGGGGAGCTGTTTTTT | CASTAGGWTGELFF
few | . | TRBJ2-3 | TRBV4-1 | TGCGCCAGCAGCCCTATGAGGACGGGGTTTGACACAGATACGCAGTATTTT | CASSPMRTGFDTDTQYF
. | TRBD2 | TRBJ2-1 | TRBV20-1 | TGCAGTGCTTGGAGGGCCGCGGGGGGCCTCTTCTCCCACAATGAGCAGTTCTTC | CSAWRAAGGLFSHNEQFF
many | . | TRBJ1-1 | TRBV20-1 | TGCAGTGCTCGAGGGACATTAAACACTGAAGCTTTCTTT | CSARGTLNTEAFF
. | TRBD1 | TRBJ1-5 | TRBV28 | TGTGCCAGCAGACCCCTCGGGCAGGGGGCCTATCAGCCCCAGCATTTT | CASRPLGQGAYQPQHF
. | . | TRBJ2-7 | TRBV2 | TGTGCCAGCAGGAGCGACTCCTACGAGCAGTACTTC | CASRSDSYEQYF
few | . | TRBJ2-5 | TRBV5-1 | TGCGCCAGCAGCTTGCGACTAGTGTTAGAGACCCAGTACTTC | CASSLRLVLETQYF
many | . | TRBJ2-5 | TRBV5-1 | TGCGCCAGCAGTGGGCGGCCCCAAGAGACCCAGTACTTC | CASSGRPQETQYF
. | . | TRBJ1-1 | TRBV6-5 | TGTGCCAGCAGTTACTCGCGGGATGAAGCTTTCTTT | CASSYSRDEAFF
few | TRBD1 | TRBJ1-2 | TRBV5-1 | TGCGCCAGCAGCTTGGAACCGGGACAGTTATATGGCTACACCTTC | CASSLEPGQLYGYTF
. | . | TRBJ2-7 | TRBV10-3 | TGTGCCATCAGGGCCCCTATGGACGAGCAGTACTTC | CAIRAPMDEQYF
few | TRBD1 | TRBJ2-7 | TRBV29-1 | TGCAGCTTCTACGGGCAGGGGGCCTACGAGCAGTACTTC | CSFYGQGAYEQYF
few | . | TRBJ2-3 | TRBV6-4 | TGTGCCAGCAGTGACTCGGGATATCGGGATACGCAGTATTTT | CASSDSGYRDTQYF
few | . | TRBJ1-1 | TRBV6-6 | TGTGCCAGCAGTTACTCACCCTCAGCTGAAGCTTTCTTT | CASSYSPSAEAFF
. | . | TRBJ1-6 | TRBV9 | TGTGCCAGCAGCGTAGACACCGCGCGGCCCCTCCACTTT | CASSVDTARPLHF
few | . | TRBJ2-3 | TRBV6-5 | TGTGCCAGCAGTTACTCGCATGGGGAGACAGATACGCAGTATTTT | CASSYSHGETDTQYF
. | . | TRBJ1-1 | TRBV12-3/TRBV12-4 | TGTGCCAGCAGAAAGGCAGGCCTGAACACTGAAGCTTTCTTT | CASRKAGLNTEAFF
few | TRBD1 | TRBJ2-7 | TRBV2 | TGTGCCAGCAGTGTAGGGACAGGCTACTACGAGCAGTACTTC | CASSVGTGYYEQYF
. | . | TRBJ2-7 | TRBV5-5 | TGTGCCAGCAGCTTTTGGCAGGGTGCCTACGAGCAGTACTTC | CASSFWQGAYEQYF
few | TRBD2 | TRBJ2-1 | TRBV2 | TGTGCCAGCAGCCCGAACGCCACAGCGGGGGGGCCAGATGAGCAGTTCTTC | CASSPNATAGGPDEQFF
. | . | TRBJ1-2 | TRBV6-1 | TGTGCCAGCAGAGCTTCGGGGGCGCACTATGGCTACACCTTC | CASRASGAHYGYTF
few | . | TRBJ1-6 | TRBV7-2 | TGTGCCAGCAGCTTAAGCGGCCTCGATTCACCCCTCCACTTT | CASSLSGLDSPLHF
. | . | TRBJ2-2 | TRBV29-1 | TGCAGCGTTGCGCGGCAGCACACCGGGGAGCTGTTTTTT | CSVARQHTGELFF
once | TRBD1 | TRBJ2-3 | TRBV24-1 | TGTGCCACCAGTGATTCCCCAGGACAGGGGAACACAGATACGCAGTATTTT | CATSDSPGQGNTDTQYF
few | TRBD1 | TRBJ1-1 | TRBV6-5 | TGTGCCAGCAGTTACTCGATCGCCAGGGGGCGAGGCACTGAAGCTTTCTTT | CASSYSIARGRGTEAFF
few | . | TRBJ1-2 | TRBV15 | TGTGCCACCAGCAGTCAGCTTCTCGGCTACACCTTC | CATSSQLLGYTF
. | TRBD2 | TRBJ2-1 | TRBV7-2 | TGTGCCAGCAGCTCCCTAGCGGGGGGGTACAATGAGCAGTTCTTC | CASSSLAGGYNEQFF
many | . | TRBJ2-2 | TRBV6-5 | TGTGCCAGCAGTTCCCGCGGCACCGGGGAGCTGTTTTTT | CASSSRGTGELFF